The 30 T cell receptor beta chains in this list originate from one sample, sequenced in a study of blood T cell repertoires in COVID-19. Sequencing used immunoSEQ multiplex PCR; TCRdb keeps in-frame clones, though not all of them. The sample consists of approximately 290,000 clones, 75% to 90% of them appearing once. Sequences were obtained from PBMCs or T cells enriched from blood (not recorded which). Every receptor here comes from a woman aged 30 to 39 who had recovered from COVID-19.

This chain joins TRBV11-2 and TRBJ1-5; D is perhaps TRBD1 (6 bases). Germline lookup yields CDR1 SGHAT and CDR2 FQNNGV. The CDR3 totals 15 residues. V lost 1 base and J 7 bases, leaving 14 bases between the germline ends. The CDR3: CASSLGGTQGQPQHF. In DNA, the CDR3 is TGTGCCAGCAGCTTAGGTGGGACACAGGGACAGCCCCAGCATTTT.

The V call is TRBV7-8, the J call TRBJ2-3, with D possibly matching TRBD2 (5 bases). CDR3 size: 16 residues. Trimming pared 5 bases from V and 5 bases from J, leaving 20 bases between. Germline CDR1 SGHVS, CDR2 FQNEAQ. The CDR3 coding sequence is TGTGCCAGCAGCAAGCCCGGCCTAGCCTCACGAGATACGCAGTATTTT. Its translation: CASSKPGLASRDTQYF.

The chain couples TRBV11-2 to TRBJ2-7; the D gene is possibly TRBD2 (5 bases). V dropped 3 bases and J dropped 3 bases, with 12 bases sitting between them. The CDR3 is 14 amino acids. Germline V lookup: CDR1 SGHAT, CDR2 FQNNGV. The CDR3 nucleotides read TGTGCCAGCAGCTTTACCGAGGGAGTCTACGAGCAGTACTTC. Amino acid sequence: CASSFTEGVYEQYF.

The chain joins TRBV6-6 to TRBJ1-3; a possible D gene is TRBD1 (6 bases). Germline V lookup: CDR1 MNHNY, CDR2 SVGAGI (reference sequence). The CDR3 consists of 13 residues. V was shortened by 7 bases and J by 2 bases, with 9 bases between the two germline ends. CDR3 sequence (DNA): TGTGCCAGCACTACAGGGCCTGGAAACACCATATATTTT. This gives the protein CASTTGPGNTIYF.

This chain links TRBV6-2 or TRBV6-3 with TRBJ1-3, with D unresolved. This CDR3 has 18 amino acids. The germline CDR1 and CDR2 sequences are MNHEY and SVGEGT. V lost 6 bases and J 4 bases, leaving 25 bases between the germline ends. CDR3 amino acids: CASSHDQAYRTGGNTIYF. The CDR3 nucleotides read TGTGCCAGCAGCCACGATCAAGCCTACCGGACGGGAGGAAACACCATATATTTT.

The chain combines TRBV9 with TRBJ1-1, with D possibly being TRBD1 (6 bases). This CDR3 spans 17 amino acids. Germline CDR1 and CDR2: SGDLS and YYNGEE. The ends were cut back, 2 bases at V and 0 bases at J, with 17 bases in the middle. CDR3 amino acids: CASSVGGGAVLNTEAFF. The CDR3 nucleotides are TGTGCCAGCAGCGTTGGCGGGGGGGCGGTTTTGAACACTGAAGCTTTCTTT.

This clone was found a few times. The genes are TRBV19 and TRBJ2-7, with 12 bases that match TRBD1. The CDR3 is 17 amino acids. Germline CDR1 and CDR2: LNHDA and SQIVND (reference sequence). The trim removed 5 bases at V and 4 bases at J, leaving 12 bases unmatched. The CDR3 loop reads CASSYGAGTGGTYEQYF. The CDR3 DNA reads TGTGCCAGTAGTTATGGGGCCGGGACAGGGGGCACTTACGAGCAGTACTTC.

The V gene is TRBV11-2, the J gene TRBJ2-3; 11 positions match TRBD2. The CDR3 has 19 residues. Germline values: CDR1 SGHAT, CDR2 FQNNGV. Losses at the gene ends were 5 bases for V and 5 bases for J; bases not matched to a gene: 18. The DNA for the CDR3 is TGTGCCAGCAGCGCATTCCGTTATGGGGCTAGCGGGAGGAGAGATACGCAGTATTTT. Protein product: CASSAFRYGASGRRDTQYF.

CDR3: CASSARQGADNSPLHF. The DNA for the CDR3 is TGTGCCAGCAGCGCCCGACAGGGGGCAGATAATTCACCCCTCCACTTT. The chain carries TRBV9 and TRBJ1-6; the match to TRBD1 covers 10 bases. Losses at the gene ends were 3 bases for V and 5 bases for J; bases not matched to a gene: 5. This CDR3 is built from 16 residues. Germline CDR1 SGDLS, CDR2 YYNGEE.

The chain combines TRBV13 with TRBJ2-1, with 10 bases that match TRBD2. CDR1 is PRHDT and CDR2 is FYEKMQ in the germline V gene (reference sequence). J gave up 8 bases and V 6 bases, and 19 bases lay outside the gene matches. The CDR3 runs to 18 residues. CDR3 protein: CASSHFGELAGKNDEQFF. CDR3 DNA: TGTGCCAGCAGTCATTTCGGGGAACTAGCGGGGAAGAACGATGAGCAGTTCTTC.

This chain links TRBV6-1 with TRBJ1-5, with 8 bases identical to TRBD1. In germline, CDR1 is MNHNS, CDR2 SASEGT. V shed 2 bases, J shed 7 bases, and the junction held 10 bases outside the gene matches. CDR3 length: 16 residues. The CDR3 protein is CASSETSGGAGQPQHF. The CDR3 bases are TGTGCCAGCAGTGAAACCTCAGGGGGCGCGGGACAGCCCCAGCATTTT.

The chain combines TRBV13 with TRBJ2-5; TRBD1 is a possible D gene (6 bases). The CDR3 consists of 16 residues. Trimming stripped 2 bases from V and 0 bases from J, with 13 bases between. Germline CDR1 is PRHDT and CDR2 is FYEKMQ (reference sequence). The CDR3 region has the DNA TGTGCCAGCAGCTTATCCGGGACATACTACCAAGAGACCCAGTACTTC. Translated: CASSLSGTYYQETQYF.

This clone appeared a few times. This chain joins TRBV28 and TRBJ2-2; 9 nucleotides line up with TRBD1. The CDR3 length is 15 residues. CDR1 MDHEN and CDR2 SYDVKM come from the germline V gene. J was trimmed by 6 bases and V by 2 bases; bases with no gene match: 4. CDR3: CASSLGDRVAGELFF. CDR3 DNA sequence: TGTGCCAGCAGTTTAGGGGACAGGGTGGCCGGGGAGCTGTTTTTT. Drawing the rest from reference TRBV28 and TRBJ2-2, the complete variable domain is DVKVTQSSRYLVKRTGEKVFLECVQDMDHENMFWYRQDPGLGLRLIYFSYDVKMKEKGDIPEGYSVSREKKERFSLILESASTNQTSMYLCASSLGDRVAGELFFGEGSRLTVL.

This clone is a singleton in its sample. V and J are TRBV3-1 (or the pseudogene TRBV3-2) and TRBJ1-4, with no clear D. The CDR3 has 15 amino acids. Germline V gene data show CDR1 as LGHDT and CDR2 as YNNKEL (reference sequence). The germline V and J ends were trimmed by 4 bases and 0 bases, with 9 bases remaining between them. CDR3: CASSLARTTNEKLFF. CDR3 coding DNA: TGTGCCAGCAGCCTAGCGCGGACAACTAATGAAAAACTGTTTTTT.

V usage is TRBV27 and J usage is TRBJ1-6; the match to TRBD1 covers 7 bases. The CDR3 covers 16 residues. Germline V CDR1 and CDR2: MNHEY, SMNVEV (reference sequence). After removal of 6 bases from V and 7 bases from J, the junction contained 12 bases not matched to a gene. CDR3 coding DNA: TGTGCCAGCAGGCAAAAACGGACAGGTTTAAATTCACCCCTCCACTTT. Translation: CASRQKRTGLNSPLHF.

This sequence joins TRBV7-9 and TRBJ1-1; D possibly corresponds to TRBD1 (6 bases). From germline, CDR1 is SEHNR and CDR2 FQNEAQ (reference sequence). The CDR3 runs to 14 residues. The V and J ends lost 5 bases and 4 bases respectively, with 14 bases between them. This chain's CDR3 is CASSLPGAPTEAFF. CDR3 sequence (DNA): TGTGCCAGCAGCCTACCAGGGGCCCCCACTGAAGCTTTCTTT.

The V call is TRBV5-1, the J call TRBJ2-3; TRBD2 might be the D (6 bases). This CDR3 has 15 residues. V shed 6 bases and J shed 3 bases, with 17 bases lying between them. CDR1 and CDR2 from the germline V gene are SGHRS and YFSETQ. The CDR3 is CASTGTLGGTDTQYF. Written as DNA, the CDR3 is TGCGCCAGCACCGGGACTCTGGGTGGGACAGATACGCAGTATTTT. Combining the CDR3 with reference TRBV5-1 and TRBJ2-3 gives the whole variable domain KAGVTQTPRYLIKTRGQQVTLSCSPISGHRSVSWYQQTPGQGLQFLFEYFSETQRNKGNFPGRFSGRQFSNSRSEMNVSTLELGDSALYLCASTGTLGGTDTQYFGPGTRLTVL.

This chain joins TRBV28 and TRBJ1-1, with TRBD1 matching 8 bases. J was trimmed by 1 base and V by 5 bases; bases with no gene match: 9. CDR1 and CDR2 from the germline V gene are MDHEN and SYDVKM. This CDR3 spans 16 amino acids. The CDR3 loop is CASSIGQGRGNTEAFF. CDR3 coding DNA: TGTGCCAGCAGTATCGGACAGGGACGCGGGAACACTGAAGCTTTCTTT.

This CDR3 is CAWSVPFGRFTF. In DNA, the CDR3 is TGTGCCTGGAGTGTCCCGTTTGGGCGTTTCACCTTC. This sequence joins TRBV30 and TRBJ1-2, with D unclear. Trimming cost V 0 bases and J 13 bases, with 15 bases left between them. CDR3 length equals 12 residues. Per germline, CDR1 GTSNPN and CDR2 SVGIG (reference sequence).

Here the CDR3 reads CASSQGRIAGTGLYEQYF. In nucleotides, the CDR3 is TGTGCCAGCAGCCAAGGTCGGATAGCTGGGACAGGACTATACGAGCAGTACTTC. V and J are TRBV4-2 and TRBJ2-7, with 8 bases matching TRBD1. V shed 1 base, J shed 4 bases, and the junction held 15 bases outside the gene matches. The CDR3 length is 18 residues. The V gene's germline CDR1 is LGHNA and CDR2 YNFKEQ.

The CDR3 reads CASSPTGTGAYEQYF. CDR3 coding DNA: TGTGCCAGCAGTCCTACCGGGACAGGGGCCTACGAGCAGTACTTC. V usage is TRBV13 and J usage is TRBJ2-7; 10 bases map to TRBD1. V lost 6 bases, J lost 2 bases, and 7 bases stayed unmatched. The CDR3 consists of 15 residues. Per germline, CDR1 PRHDT and CDR2 FYEKMQ (reference sequence).

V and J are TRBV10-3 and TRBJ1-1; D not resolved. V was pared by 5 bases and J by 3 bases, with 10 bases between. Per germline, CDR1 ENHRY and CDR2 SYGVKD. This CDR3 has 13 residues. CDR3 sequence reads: CAISSLSDTEAFF. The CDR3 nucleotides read TGTGCCATCAGTAGTTTGAGTGACACTGAAGCTTTCTTT.

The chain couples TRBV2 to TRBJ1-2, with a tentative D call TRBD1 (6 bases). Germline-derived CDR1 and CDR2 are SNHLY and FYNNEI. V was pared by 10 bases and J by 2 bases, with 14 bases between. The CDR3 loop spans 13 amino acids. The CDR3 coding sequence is TGTGCCACTCTGGGGGACAAAAACTATGGCTACACCTTC. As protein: CATLGDKNYGYTF. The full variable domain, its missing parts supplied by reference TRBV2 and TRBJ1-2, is EPEVTQTPSHQVTQMGQEVILRCVPISNHLYFYWYRQILGQKVEFLVSFYNNEISEKSEIFDDQFSVERPDGSNFTLKIRSTKLEDSAMYFCATLGDKNYGYTFGSGTRLTVV.

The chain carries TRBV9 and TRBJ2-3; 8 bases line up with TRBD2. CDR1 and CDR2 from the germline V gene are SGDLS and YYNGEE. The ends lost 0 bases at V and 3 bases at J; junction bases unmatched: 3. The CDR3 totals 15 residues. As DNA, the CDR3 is TGTGCCAGCAGCGTAGCCGGCGGGAGGACAGATACGCAGTATTTT. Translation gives CASSVAGGRTDTQYF.

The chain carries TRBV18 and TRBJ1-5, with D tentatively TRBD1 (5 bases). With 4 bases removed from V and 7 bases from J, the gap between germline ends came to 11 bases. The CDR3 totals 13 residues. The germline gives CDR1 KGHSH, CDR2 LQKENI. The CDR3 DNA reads TGTGCCAGCTCACACGGACATCCCCAGCCCCAGCATTTT. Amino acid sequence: CASSHGHPQPQHF.

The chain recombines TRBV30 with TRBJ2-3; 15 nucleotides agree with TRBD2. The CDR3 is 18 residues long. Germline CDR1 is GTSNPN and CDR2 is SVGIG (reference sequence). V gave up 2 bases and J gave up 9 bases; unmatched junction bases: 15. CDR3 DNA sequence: TGTGCCTGGAGTAGAGAGGGGGGACTAGCGGGAGGAGTTTTCACGCAGTATTTT. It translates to CAWSREGGLAGGVFTQYF.

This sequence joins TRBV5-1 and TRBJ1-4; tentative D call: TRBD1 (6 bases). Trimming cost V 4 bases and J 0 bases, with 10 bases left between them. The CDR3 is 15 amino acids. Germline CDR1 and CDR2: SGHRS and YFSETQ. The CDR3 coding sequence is TGCGCCAGCAGCAGGGGGTCTGCAACTAATGAAAAACTGTTTTTT. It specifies CASSRGSATNEKLFF.

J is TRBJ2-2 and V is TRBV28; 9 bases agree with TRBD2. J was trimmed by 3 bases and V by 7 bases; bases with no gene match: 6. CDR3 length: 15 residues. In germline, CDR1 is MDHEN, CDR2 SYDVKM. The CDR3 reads CASTAAGGYTGELFF. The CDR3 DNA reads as TGTGCCAGCACCGCAGCGGGAGGATACACCGGGGAGCTGTTTTTT. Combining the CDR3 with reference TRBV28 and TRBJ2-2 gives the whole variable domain DVKVTQSSRYLVKRTGEKVFLECVQDMDHENMFWYRQDPGLGLRLIYFSYDVKMKEKGDIPEGYSVSREKKERFSLILESASTNQTSMYLCASTAAGGYTGELFFGEGSRLTVL.

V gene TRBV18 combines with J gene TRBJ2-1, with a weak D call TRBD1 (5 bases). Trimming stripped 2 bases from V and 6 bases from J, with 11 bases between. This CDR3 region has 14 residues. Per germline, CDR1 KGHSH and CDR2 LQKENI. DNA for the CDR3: TGTGCCAGCTCACCAGCTAGGGGTGGCAATGAGCAGTTCTTC. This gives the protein CASSPARGGNEQFF. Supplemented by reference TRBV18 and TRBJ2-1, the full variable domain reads NAGVMQNPRHLVRRRGQEARLRCSPMKGHSHVYWYRQLPEEGLKFMVYLQKENIIDESGMPKERFSAEFPKEGPSILRIQQVVRGDSAAYFCASSPARGGNEQFFGPGTRLTVL.

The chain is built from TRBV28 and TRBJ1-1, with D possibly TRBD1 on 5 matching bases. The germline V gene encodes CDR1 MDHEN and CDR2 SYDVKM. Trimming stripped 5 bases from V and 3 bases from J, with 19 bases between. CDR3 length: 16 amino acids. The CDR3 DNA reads TGTGCCAGCAGTCACATTAAAACAGGACACGACACTGAAGCTTTCTTT. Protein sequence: CASSHIKTGHDTEAFF.